The rows below give T cell receptor beta chains drawn from one sample of a study of siplizumab effects on memory and regulatory T cells. Assay: immunoSEQ multiplex PCR; the TCRdb copy retains only in-frame clones and omits some. The table records 100,000 or so clones, around 92% of them present only once. The sequenced sample consisted of CD4+ T cells sorted from blood. The receptors were sampled from a human donor in good health. Some clones in this sample may be carry-over from other donors' samples. Each CDR3 is given without its conserved first and last residue.

TRBV4-1	TRBJ1-2	ASSQVGKGGTTNYGYT
TRBV19	TRBJ2-7	ASRGQSSYEQY
TRBV5-1	TRBJ2-3	ASSLGNEGPPPDTQY
TRBV5-1	TRBJ2-7	ASSLVTSGSINEQY
TRBV5-1	TRBJ2-5	ASSFALTSGVKETQY
TRBV18	TRBJ2-7	ASSPMGGVDEQY
TRBV29-1	TRBJ1-6	SLKKDKAVRFSPNSPLH
TRBV28	TRBJ2-7	ASTDGGYEQY
TRBV4-1	TRBJ2-5	ASSRTSGMGGETQY
TRBV10-3	TRBJ2-2	AISASGTNTGELF
TRBV5-1	TRBJ2-7	ASSLVSTYEQY
TRBV14	TRBJ2-7	ASSQGLLAGGGAYEQY
TRBV10-2	TRBJ2-3	ASREGARTDTQY
TRBV2	TRBJ2-1	ASSEGGFVSGRGDEQF
TRBV10-2	TRBJ1-4	ASGWARGEKLF
TRBV14	TRBJ2-5	ASSQRPQWAFEATRPGVGETQY
TRBV29-1	TRBJ2-3	SVATSGALDTQY
TRBV18	TRBJ2-2	ASSQGGVTGELF
TRBV27	TRBJ1-2	ASSSTASGGYT
TRBV28	TRBJ2-1	ASSFLDSSYNEQF
TRBV12-2	TRBJ1-6	ASRLGGRWPNSPLH
TRBV5-5	TRBJ2-7	ASSWQWEPLYEQY
TRBV7-3	TRBJ2-1	ASSFLGTSGMQF
TRBV27	TRBJ1-2	ASSLHSDGLIYGYT
TRBV5-4	TRBJ1-4	ASSADRGREKLF
TRBV7-9	TRBJ2-7	ASSLGGGSYEQY
TRBV6-6	TRBJ2-2	ASSYGQENTGELF